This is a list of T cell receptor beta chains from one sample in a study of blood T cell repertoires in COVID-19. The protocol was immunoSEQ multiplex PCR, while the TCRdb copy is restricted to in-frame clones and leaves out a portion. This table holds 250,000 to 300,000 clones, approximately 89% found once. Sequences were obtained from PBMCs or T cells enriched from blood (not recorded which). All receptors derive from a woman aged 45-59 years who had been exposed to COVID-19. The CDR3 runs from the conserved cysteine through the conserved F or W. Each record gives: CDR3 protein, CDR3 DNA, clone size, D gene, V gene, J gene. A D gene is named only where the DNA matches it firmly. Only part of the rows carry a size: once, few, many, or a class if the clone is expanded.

CDR3aa: CASSFRRNEKLFF
CDR3nt: TGTGCCAGCAGTTTTAGAAGAAATGAAAAACTGTTTTTT
abundance: -
d_gene: -
v_gene: TRBV12-3/TRBV12-4
j_gene: TRBJ1-4

CDR3aa: CASSIRTENSPLHF
CDR3nt: TGTGCCAGTAGTATCCGGACAGAAAATTCACCCCTCCACTTT
abundance: -
d_gene: -
v_gene: TRBV19
j_gene: TRBJ1-6

CDR3aa: CAWNPGQATYEQYF
CDR3nt: TGTGCCTGGAACCCGGGACAGGCGACCTACGAGCAGTACTTC
abundance: -
d_gene: TRBD1
v_gene: TRBV30
j_gene: TRBJ2-7

CDR3aa: CAWRPGQGNQPQHF
CDR3nt: TGTGCCTGGAGGCCGGGACAGGGCAATCAGCCCCAGCATTTT
abundance: -
d_gene: TRBD1
v_gene: TRBV30
j_gene: TRBJ1-5

CDR3aa: CASEGQLQETQYF
CDR3nt: TGTGCCAGCGAGGGACAGCTCCAAGAGACCCAGTACTTC
abundance: -
d_gene: TRBD1
v_gene: TRBV7-9
j_gene: TRBJ2-5

CDR3aa: CASSLPDRPTEAFF
CDR3nt: TGTGCCAGCAGTTTACCTGACAGACCCACTGAAGCTTTCTTT
abundance: -
d_gene: -
v_gene: TRBV27
j_gene: TRBJ1-1

CDR3aa: CASSLGREGAYEQYF
CDR3nt: TGTGCCAGTAGTTTGGGCAGGGAAGGGGCCTACGAGCAGTACTTC
abundance: -
d_gene: -
v_gene: TRBV19
j_gene: TRBJ2-7

CDR3aa: CASTRVQQGRQPQHF
CDR3nt: TGTGCCAGCACCAGGGTCCAACAGGGCCGGCAGCCCCAGCATTTT
abundance: -
d_gene: -
v_gene: TRBV28
j_gene: TRBJ1-5

CDR3aa: CATSRIRQGASNQPQHF
CDR3nt: TGTGCCACCAGCAGGATAAGACAGGGGGCAAGCAATCAGCCCCAGCATTTT
abundance: -
d_gene: TRBD1
v_gene: TRBV15
j_gene: TRBJ1-5

CDR3aa: CASRLQGYNEQFF
CDR3nt: TGTGCCAGCAGATTACAGGGATACAATGAGCAGTTCTTC
abundance: -
d_gene: -
v_gene: TRBV3-1/TRBV3-2
j_gene: TRBJ2-1

CDR3aa: CASSPQVAGQYNEQFF
CDR3nt: TGTGCCAGCAGCCCACAGGTAGCGGGGCAGTACAATGAGCAGTTCTTC
abundance: -
d_gene: TRBD2
v_gene: TRBV28
j_gene: TRBJ2-1

CDR3aa: CASSQDGRGGPGFF
CDR3nt: TGCGCCAGCAGCCAAGATGGTCGCGGGGGGCCTGGGTTCTTC
abundance: -
d_gene: TRBD2
v_gene: TRBV4-1
j_gene: TRBJ2-1

CDR3aa: CAPRLASLLPSSYNEQFF
CDR3nt: TGCGCCCCTCGACTAGCGTCCCTACTCCCGAGCTCCTACAATGAGCAGTTCTTC
abundance: -
d_gene: TRBD2
v_gene: TRBV5-1
j_gene: TRBJ2-1

CDR3aa: CATSRDLGAGYTF
CDR3nt: TGTGCCACCAGCAGAGATCTTGGGGCGGGCTACACCTTC
abundance: -
d_gene: -
v_gene: TRBV15
j_gene: TRBJ1-2

CDR3aa: CASSVGTGEVEGYTF
CDR3nt: TGTGCCAGCAGTGTAGGGACAGGGGAGGTCGAAGGCTACACCTTC
abundance: -
d_gene: TRBD1
v_gene: TRBV2
j_gene: TRBJ1-2

CDR3aa: CAISADQTLGAYGYTF
CDR3nt: TGTGCCATCAGTGCGGATCAAACGCTGGGGGCCTATGGCTACACCTTC
abundance: -
d_gene: -
v_gene: TRBV10-3
j_gene: TRBJ1-2

CDR3aa: CASSPPRSGGAF
CDR3nt: TGTGCCAGCAGTCCACCGAGGAGCGGGGGGGCGTTT
abundance: -
d_gene: TRBD2
v_gene: TRBV27
j_gene: TRBJ2-3

CDR3aa: CAISEAAGGSYEQYF
CDR3nt: TGTGCCATCAGTGAGGCGGCAGGGGGATCCTACGAGCAGTACTTC
abundance: -
d_gene: TRBD1
v_gene: TRBV10-3
j_gene: TRBJ2-7

CDR3aa: CASTLPGSGNTIYF
CDR3nt: TGTGCCAGTACCCTGCCCGGCTCTGGAAACACCATATATTTT
abundance: -
d_gene: -
v_gene: TRBV19
j_gene: TRBJ1-3

CDR3aa: CASSLTRTVGYEQYF
CDR3nt: TGTGCCAGCAGTCTCACTCGGACAGTAGGTTACGAGCAGTACTTC
abundance: -
d_gene: -
v_gene: TRBV2
j_gene: TRBJ2-7

CDR3aa: CASSDNRLSSYEQYF
CDR3nt: TGTGCCAGCAGTGATAACAGGCTTTCTTCCTACGAGCAGTACTTC
abundance: -
d_gene: -
v_gene: TRBV6-1
j_gene: TRBJ2-7

CDR3aa: CASSLWQDGYTF
CDR3nt: TGTGCCAGCAGCTTATGGCAGGATGGCTACACCTTC
abundance: once
d_gene: -
v_gene: TRBV7-9
j_gene: TRBJ1-2

CDR3aa: CASRRSRGPYEQYF
CDR3nt: TGTGCCAGCAGGAGGAGCAGGGGACCCTACGAGCAGTACTTC
abundance: -
d_gene: -
v_gene: TRBV5-6
j_gene: TRBJ2-7

CDR3aa: CASRGLEETQYF
CDR3nt: TGTGCCAGCAGGGGGCTGGAGGAGACCCAGTACTTC
abundance: -
d_gene: -
v_gene: TRBV2
j_gene: TRBJ2-5

CDR3aa: CASSRPVAGNTIYF
CDR3nt: TGTGCCAGTAGTCGCCCCGTCGCGGGAAACACCATATATTTT
abundance: -
d_gene: -
v_gene: TRBV19
j_gene: TRBJ1-3

CDR3aa: CASSLSNYGYTF
CDR3nt: TGTGCCAGCAGTTTATCAAACTATGGCTACACCTTC
abundance: -
d_gene: -
v_gene: TRBV28
j_gene: TRBJ1-2

CDR3aa: CASSEGRAGPNEQYF
CDR3nt: TGTGCCAGCAGTGAGGGCCGGGCGGGACCCAACGAGCAGTACTTC
abundance: -
d_gene: -
v_gene: TRBV25-1
j_gene: TRBJ2-7

CDR3aa: CASSSPNGPRGEVEYF
CDR3nt: TGTGCCAGCAGCTCTCCGAATGGTCCGCGGGGAGAGGTGGAGTATTTT
abundance: -
d_gene: -
v_gene: TRBV5-4
j_gene: TRBJ2-3

CDR3aa: CASSWDSANYGYTF
CDR3nt: TGTGCCAGCAGTTGGGACAGCGCTAACTATGGCTACACCTTC
abundance: -
d_gene: TRBD1
v_gene: TRBV2
j_gene: TRBJ1-2

CDR3aa: CASMTGNTEAFF
CDR3nt: TGTGCCAGTATGACGGGGAACACTGAAGCTTTCTTT
abundance: once
d_gene: -
v_gene: TRBV18
j_gene: TRBJ1-1

CDR3aa: CASSETGPTGELFF
CDR3nt: TGTGCCAGCAGTGAAACAGGGCCCACCGGGGAGCTGTTTTTT
abundance: few
d_gene: -
v_gene: TRBV6-4
j_gene: TRBJ2-2

CDR3aa: CASSPRGGLAGGYLGQFF
CDR3nt: TGTGCCAGCAGCCCCCGGGGTGGTCTAGCGGGCGGTTACTTGGGGCAGTTCTTC
abundance: -
d_gene: TRBD2
v_gene: TRBV7-2
j_gene: TRBJ2-1

CDR3aa: CAWDQGAGGYTF
CDR3nt: TGTGCCTGGGACCAGGGGGCCGGGGGCTACACCTTC
abundance: -
d_gene: TRBD1
v_gene: TRBV30
j_gene: TRBJ1-2

CDR3aa: CASSRANTGELFF
CDR3nt: TGTGCCAGCAGCCGGGCTAACACCGGGGAGCTGTTTTTT
abundance: -
d_gene: -
v_gene: TRBV14
j_gene: TRBJ2-2

CDR3aa: CASSYLRVGYTF
CDR3nt: TGTGCCAGCAGTTACCTCAGGGTAGGCTACACCTTC
abundance: -
d_gene: -
v_gene: TRBV6-5
j_gene: TRBJ1-2

CDR3aa: CASSQVPGLGTDTQYF
CDR3nt: TGTGCCAGCAGCCAAGTACCGGGACTAGGCACAGATACGCAGTATTTT
abundance: -
d_gene: TRBD2
v_gene: TRBV4-2
j_gene: TRBJ2-3

CDR3aa: CASSLTGENTEAFF
CDR3nt: TGCGCCAGCAGCCTGACAGGGGAGAACACTGAAGCTTTCTTT
abundance: -
d_gene: TRBD1
v_gene: TRBV5-1
j_gene: TRBJ1-1

CDR3aa: CASSIDRQGTYGELFF
CDR3nt: TGTGCCAGTAGTATAGACCGACAGGGGACTTACGGGGAGCTGTTTTTT
abundance: few
d_gene: TRBD1
v_gene: TRBV19
j_gene: TRBJ2-2

CDR3aa: CASSQDSPNTEAFF
CDR3nt: TGTGCCAGCAGCCAAGACAGTCCCAACACTGAAGCTTTCTTT
abundance: -
d_gene: -
v_gene: TRBV3-1/TRBV3-2
j_gene: TRBJ1-1

CDR3aa: CASRDRSSGQYF
CDR3nt: TGTGCCAGCAGGGACAGATCCTCCGGGCAGTACTTC
abundance: few
d_gene: -
v_gene: TRBV6-5
j_gene: TRBJ2-7

CDR3aa: CASSFLSDSYGYTF
CDR3nt: TGCGCCAGCAGCTTCCTTTCGGACAGCTATGGCTACACCTTC
abundance: -
d_gene: -
v_gene: TRBV5-1
j_gene: TRBJ1-2

CDR3aa: CASSAGDGHSGANVLTF
CDR3nt: TGCGCCAGCAGCGCGGGGGACGGCCACTCTGGGGCCAACGTCCTGACTTTC
abundance: once
d_gene: TRBD2
v_gene: TRBV5-1
j_gene: TRBJ2-6

CDR3aa: CAISEPTGKNTEAFF
CDR3nt: TGTGCCATCAGTGAACCTACGGGAAAGAACACTGAAGCTTTCTTT
abundance: -
d_gene: -
v_gene: TRBV10-3
j_gene: TRBJ1-1

CDR3aa: CASSGQDQPQHF
CDR3nt: TGTGCCAGCAGTGGACAGGATCAGCCCCAGCATTTT
abundance: -
d_gene: -
v_gene: TRBV2
j_gene: TRBJ1-5

CDR3aa: CAIKGAPRDGTPYTDTQYF
CDR3nt: TGTGCCATCAAGGGGGCCCCGAGGGACGGGACCCCATACACAGATACGCAGTATTTT
abundance: -
d_gene: TRBD1
v_gene: TRBV10-3
j_gene: TRBJ2-3

CDR3aa: CASSEVGQGGGYTF
CDR3nt: TGTGCCAGCAGTGAAGTGGGACAGGGGGGTGGCTACACCTTC
abundance: few
d_gene: TRBD1
v_gene: TRBV2
j_gene: TRBJ1-2

CDR3aa: CASSFDKIYGYTF
CDR3nt: TGCGCCAGCAGCTTCGACAAGATCTATGGCTACACCTTC
abundance: -
d_gene: -
v_gene: TRBV5-1
j_gene: TRBJ1-2

CDR3aa: CASSLPSGFGYGYTF
CDR3nt: TGTGCCAGCAGTCTACCTTCGGGGTTTGGGTATGGCTACACCTTC
abundance: -
d_gene: -
v_gene: TRBV28
j_gene: TRBJ1-2